This T cell receptor (beta chain) comes out of a study of identical twins. This clonotype was counted only a few times. MiXCR, run by TCRdb on the 5' RACE reads, gives a single entry per CDR3 protein. The table lists about 660,000 distinct CDR3 sequences, 8.5% to 9.5% of them singletons. The germline gives CDR1 SEHNR, CDR2 FQNEAQ (reference sequence). This CDR3 has 16 amino acids. The ends were cut back, 0 bases at V and 7 bases at J, with 13 bases in the middle. Another study also made use of these data, one on yellow fever vaccine responses in identical twins.

The sequencing input was PBMCs. The chain carries TRBV7-9 and TRBJ1-6, with D possibly matching TRBD1 (5 bases). This TCR was recovered from a woman younger than 30 in good health. The CDR3, as DNA: TGTGCCAGCAGCTTAGCGGGGCCAGGGCGGAATTCACCCCTCCACTTT. This encodes CASSLAGPGRNSPLHF.